Listed below are T cell receptor beta chains from one sample, sequenced in a study of neurological immune-mediated disorders. TCRdb reanalysed the 5' RACE reads using MiXCR and keeps one entry per CDR3 protein. The table includes 45,000 or so distinct CDR3 sequences, approximately 3% detected once. The source material was PBMCs. All receptors come from a woman aged 45-65 years with multiple sclerosis. Both conserved end residues are part of each CDR3. The D gene is left open where the match is weak. Part of the rows lack a size; the others show once, few, many or a class for expanded clones.

V gene	clone size	D gene	CDR3 length	J gene	CDR3 protein	CDR3 DNA
TRBV4-1	many	TRBD1	17	TRBJ1-4	CASSQGRGRTGAEKLFF	TGCGCCAGCAGCCAAGGCCGAGGGAGGACAGGGGCCGAAAAACTGTTTTTT
TRBV18	many	NA	12	TRBJ2-5	CASSPAGETQYF	TGTGCCAGCTCACCTGCCGGGGAGACCCAGTACTTC
TRBV12-3/TRBV12-4	many	NA	13	TRBJ2-5	CASSPSPSETQYF	TGTGCCAGCAGCCCGTCCCCATCCGAGACCCAGTACTTC
TRBV5-6	NA	NA	8	TRBJ1-1	CVNTEAFF	TGTGTGAACACTGAAGCTTTCTTT
TRBV7-2	many	TRBD2	17	TRBJ2-1	CASSLALAGGYYNEQFF	TGTGCCAGCAGCTTAGCACTAGCGGGAGGGTATTACAATGAGCAGTTCTTC
TRBV20-1	many	TRBD1	17	TRBJ2-3	CSAYQEPRTGGPDTQYF	TGCAGTGCTTACCAGGAGCCCCGGACAGGGGGTCCAGATACGCAGTATTTT
TRBV10-2	many	TRBD1	13	TRBJ2-3	CASSVTGIDTQYF	TGCGCCAGCAGTGTGACAGGGATAGATACGCAGTATTTT
TRBV20-1	many	NA	14	TRBJ2-3	CSARDPQGADTQYF	TGCAGTGCTAGAGACCCGCAGGGTGCAGATACGCAGTATTTT
TRBV2	many	NA	13	TRBJ1-4	CASSWGAGEKLFF	TGTGCCAGCAGTTGGGGGGCCGGGGAAAAACTGTTTTTT
TRBV20-1	many	TRBD2	14	TRBJ2-5	CSARPSGNQETQYF	TGCAGTGCTAGACCCAGCGGGAACCAAGAGACCCAGTACTTC
TRBV5-4	many	NA	16	TRBJ2-1	CASSAADSSSYNEQFF	TGTGCCAGCAGCGCTGCTGATTCCTCCTCCTACAATGAGCAGTTCTTC
TRBV7-2	many	TRBD1	15	TRBJ1-3	CASSFRQGLGNTIYF	TGTGCCAGCAGCTTTAGACAGGGGCTTGGAAACACCATATATTTT
TRBV3-1	NA	NA	12	TRBJ2-2	CASSQLSGELFF	TGTGCCAGCAGCCAATTATCCGGGGAGCTGTTTTTT
TRBV3-1	many	TRBD2	19	TRBJ2-5	CASSLTPPLAGGIQETQYF	TGTGCCAGCAGCCTAACCCCCCCTCTAGCGGGGGGGATTCAAGAGACCCAGTACTTC
TRBV10-1	many	NA	15	TRBJ2-3	CASGVGRPPTDTQYF	TGCGCCAGCGGAGTAGGGCGACCGCCCACAGATACGCAGTATTTT
TRBV6-5	many	NA	15	TRBJ1-5	CASRAEREVIQPQHF	TGTGCCAGCAGGGCCGAAAGGGAAGTTATTCAGCCCCAGCATTTT
TRBV6-1	few	NA	13	TRBJ1-6	CASRDINNSPLHF	TGTGCCAGCAGGGACATTAATAATTCACCCCTCCACTTT
TRBV5-1	many	TRBD1	13	TRBJ1-1	CASSLTGETEAFF	TGCGCCAGCAGCCTCACAGGGGAAACTGAAGCTTTCTTT
TRBV5-1	many	NA	12	TRBJ2-7	CASSFTGSEQYF	TGCGCCAGCAGCTTTACGGGTTCCGAGCAGTACTTC
TRBV20-1	many	NA	14	TRBJ1-1	CSARDPQENTEAFF	TGCAGTGCTAGAGACCCTCAGGAGAACACTGAAGCTTTCTTT
TRBV5-1	large	NA	14	TRBJ2-5	CASSPDRGGETQYF	TGCGCCAGCAGCCCGGACAGAGGGGGAGAGACCCAGTACTTC
TRBV20-1	many	NA	14	TRBJ2-2	CSASWSGGPGELFF	TGCAGTGCTAGCTGGTCCGGGGGCCCCGGGGAGCTGTTTTTT
TRBV5-1	many	NA	15	TRBJ1-6	CASSPGMGRDSPLHF	TGCGCCAGCAGCCCCGGGATGGGTCGTGATTCACCCCTCCACTTT